This is a list of T cell receptor beta chains from one sample in a study of Graves' ophthalmopathy and Graves' hyperthyroidism. TCRdb re-called the multiplex PCR reads with MiXCR, one entry per CDR3 protein. The table includes some 390,000 distinct CDR3 sequences, approximately 20% detected once. Sequenced sample: peripheral blood. These receptors came from a woman younger than 35 with Graves' ophthalmopathy. The CDR3 runs from the conserved cysteine through the conserved F or W. Clone sizes are given selectively: once, few, many, or a class where the clone is expanded.

clone_size j_call v_call cdr3_aa
- TRBJ1-2 TRBV5-1 CASRPGQGAAGYTF
many TRBJ1-5 TRBV28 CASFADTESQPQHF
many TRBJ1-1 TRBV7-2 CASRKDRTNTEAFF
many TRBJ2-3 TRBV20-1 CSASRLAGSTDTQYF
many TRBJ1-6 TRBV28 CASSSRRTGRNSPLHF
many TRBJ2-7 TRBV6-2/TRBV6-3 CASRRDGLISYEQYF
- TRBJ2-7 TRBV30 CAWSVGTGSYEQYF
many TRBJ1-5 TRBV6-2/TRBV6-3 CASSSNREDQPQHF
many TRBJ1-1 TRBV18 CASSPLGGRENTEAFF
many TRBJ2-7 TRBV5-1 CASSLGGLTYEQYF
few TRBJ2-7 TRBV12-3/TRBV12-4 CASRETGSPHYEQYF
many TRBJ2-7 TRBV6-2/TRBV6-3 CASSALAYEQYF
many TRBJ2-7 TRBV6-2/TRBV6-3 CASSVTRGLYEQYF
- TRBJ2-5 TRBV12-3/TRBV12-4 CASTRTRDRGRLRQETQYF
many TRBJ2-2 TRBV11-3 CASSTDTGELFF
- TRBJ2-7 TRBV9 CASSVVFSGGYYEQYF
- TRBJ2-5 TRBV3-1 CASSPGPQRLETQYF
many TRBJ2-7 TRBV27 CATKQRGARYEQYF
- TRBJ2-7 TRBV2 CASGDSNYEQYF
few TRBJ2-3 TRBV7-8 CASSLQETYRVTQYF
- TRBJ1-5 TRBV28 CASTIQGFSNQPQHF
many TRBJ1-5 TRBV27 CASSSRQGAGQPQHF
many TRBJ1-3 TRBV6-1 CASSEEVVLERNTIYF
many TRBJ2-2 TRBV20-1 CSAQREKIGELFF
- TRBJ1-5 TRBV6-1 CASSRATGEQPQHF
many TRBJ2-7 TRBV19 CASSTGGLLRDEQYF
many TRBJ1-1 TRBV29-1 CSVRDIYTEAFF
many TRBJ2-7 TRBV28 CASRERQGLGYEQYF
many TRBJ2-2 TRBV4-3 CASSQEGVDSWGGELFF
- TRBJ2-7 TRBV2 CASSAGTGWGEQYF
few TRBJ1-6 TRBV6-5 CASSYYRPRNNSPLHF
many TRBJ1-1 TRBV5-1 CASTRDLNTEAFF
- TRBJ2-5 TRBV6-5 CASSYRPPSSATQYF
many TRBJ1-1 TRBV7-2 CASSHETGGVTEAFF
- TRBJ2-5 TRBV15 CATNSRQGRGGETQYF
many TRBJ2-5 TRBV9 CASSVGDKETQYF
many TRBJ2-5 TRBV20-1 CSASPRAQETQYF
once TRBJ2-5 TRBV12-3/TRBV12-4 CASRPLAEETQYF
many TRBJ1-5 TRBV30 CAWSLGQSDNQPQHF
many TRBJ1-2 TRBV5-1 CASSPDRGQYGYTF
- TRBJ2-7 TRBV6-5 CASKFTGTSDEQYF
many TRBJ2-5 TRBV20-1 CSARDLREETQYF
many TRBJ1-1 TRBV6-4 CASNTTPGQRTNTEAFF
- TRBJ2-2 TRBV6-2/TRBV6-3 CAMMDRANTGELFF
many TRBJ1-5 TRBV6-2/TRBV6-3 CASRKQGLGQPQHF
many TRBJ1-1 TRBV12-3/TRBV12-4 CASSPLRASGEAFF
many TRBJ1-6 TRBV30 CAWTPARDPRGTYNSPLHF
many TRBJ1-5 TRBV6-5 CASSYGTRFYQPQHF
many TRBJ2-5 TRBV6-2/TRBV6-3 CASSERLVETQYF
many TRBJ2-7 TRBV12-3/TRBV12-4 CASSALPGQGAHEQYF
- TRBJ2-7 TRBV30 CAWSEEAAGDEQYF
few TRBJ2-2 TRBV5-1 CASSGQGGTGELFF
many TRBJ1-1 TRBV6-5 CASTRTAKNTEAFF